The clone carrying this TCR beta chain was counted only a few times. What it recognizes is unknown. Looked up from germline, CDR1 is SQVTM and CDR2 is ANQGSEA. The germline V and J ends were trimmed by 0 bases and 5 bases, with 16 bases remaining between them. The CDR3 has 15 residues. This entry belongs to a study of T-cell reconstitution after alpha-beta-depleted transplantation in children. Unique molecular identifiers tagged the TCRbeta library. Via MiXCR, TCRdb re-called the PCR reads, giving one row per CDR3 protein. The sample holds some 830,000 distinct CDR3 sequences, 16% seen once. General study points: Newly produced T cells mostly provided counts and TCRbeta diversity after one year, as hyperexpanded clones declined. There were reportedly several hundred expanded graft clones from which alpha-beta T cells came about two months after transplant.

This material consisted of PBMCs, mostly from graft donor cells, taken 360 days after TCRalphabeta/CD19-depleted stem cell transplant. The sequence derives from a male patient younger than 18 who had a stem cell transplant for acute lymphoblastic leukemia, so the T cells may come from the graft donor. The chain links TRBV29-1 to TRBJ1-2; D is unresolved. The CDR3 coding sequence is TGCAGCGTTGAAGATCTGGTTTTACATTGGTATGGCTACACCTTC. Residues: CSVEDLVLHWYGYTF.